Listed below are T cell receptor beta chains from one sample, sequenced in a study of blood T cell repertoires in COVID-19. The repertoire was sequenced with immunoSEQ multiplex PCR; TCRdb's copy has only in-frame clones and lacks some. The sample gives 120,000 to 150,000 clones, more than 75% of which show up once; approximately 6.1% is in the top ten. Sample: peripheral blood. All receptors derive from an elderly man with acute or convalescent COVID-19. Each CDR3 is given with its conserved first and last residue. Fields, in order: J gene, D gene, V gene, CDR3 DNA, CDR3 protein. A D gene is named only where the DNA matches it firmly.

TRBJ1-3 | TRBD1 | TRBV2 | TGTGCCAGCGTGGACAGGGCACCTGGAAACACCATATATTTT | CASVDRAPGNTIYF
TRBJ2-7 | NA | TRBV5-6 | TGTGCCAGCAGCTCCGGGGTATCCGTATACTACGAGCAGTACTTC | CASSSGVSVYYEQYF
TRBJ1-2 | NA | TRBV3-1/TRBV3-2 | TGTGCCAGCAGCCAAGATCAGGCCGCCTTAACCTTC | CASSQDQAALTF
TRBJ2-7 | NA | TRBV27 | TGTGCCAGCAGTTTAACAGGGAACGAGCAGTACTTC | CASSLTGNEQYF
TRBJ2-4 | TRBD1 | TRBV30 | TGTGCCTGGAGTGAGACAGGGTTCAAAAACATTCAGTACTTC | CAWSETGFKNIQYF
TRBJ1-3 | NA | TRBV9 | TGTGCCAGCAGCGTAGCTTCAGGGATGGGAAGTAGAAACACCATATATTTT | CASSVASGMGSRNTIYF
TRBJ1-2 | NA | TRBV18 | TGTGCCAGCTCACCAGGAGACTTAAGGGGCTACACCTTC | CASSPGDLRGYTF
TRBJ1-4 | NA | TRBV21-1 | TGTGCCAGCAGCAACAGGGGTCGAACTAATGAAAAACTGTTTTTT | CASSNRGRTNEKLFF
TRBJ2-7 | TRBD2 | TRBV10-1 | TGCGCCAGCAGTGCAGCGGGAGGGCCCTACGAGCAGTACTTC | CASSAAGGPYEQYF
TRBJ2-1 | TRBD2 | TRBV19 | TGTGCCAGTACCACCCACGGGGCGGGAGCCAATGAGCAGTTCTTC | CASTTHGAGANEQFF
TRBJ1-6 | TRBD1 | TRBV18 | TGTGCCAGCTCACCACGACAGGGGGATAATTCACCCCTCCACTTT | CASSPRQGDNSPLHF
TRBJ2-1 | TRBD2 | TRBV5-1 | TGCGCCAGCAGCTTTGGTGAGGGACTAGCGGGGGACCGGGAGCAGTTCTTC | CASSFGEGLAGDREQFF
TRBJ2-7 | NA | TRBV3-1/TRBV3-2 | TGTGCCAGCAGCTACGACAGGACCGGGAGGGAGCAGTACTTC | CASSYDRTGREQYF